This T cell receptor (beta chain) is from a study of blood T cell repertoires in COVID-19. About the study: Donors in the United States, Italy and Spain gave samples during acute or convalescent COVID-19. The analysed material was cDNA or gDNA that came from T cells, B-cell-depleted T cells, or PBMCs.

In the original processing: By means of reference gene primer amplification, nucleated cell counts were estimated. Profiled with immunoSEQ multiplex PCR; TCRdb holds only in-frame clones, not every one. Clone size and the V and J calls come from that table; the DNA yielded D and trimming. The sample contains 150,000 to 200,000 clones, approximately 91% of which appear only once. V was pared by 1 base and J by 8 bases, with 15 bases between. The CDR3 runs 14 residues. CDR1 MNHNS and CDR2 SASEGT come from the germline V gene. This TCR derives from a man between 65 and 80 years old with active or convalescent COVID-19. The source material was peripheral blood. This chain connects TRBV6-1 to TRBJ2-7; D gene ambiguous. CDR3 nucleotide sequence: TGTGCCAGCAGTGAAGTGTCGTTCGGGTTCAAGCAGTACTTC. Protein product: CASSEVSFGFKQYF.